The rows below give T cell receptor beta chains drawn from one sample of a study of CD8+CD57+ T cells in acquired aplastic anemia. TCRdb independently ran MiXCR on the reads; one entry per CDR3 protein. In the table there are roughly 150,000 distinct CDR3 sequences, about half of which are singletons. The sample taken for sequencing was sorted CD4+, CD8+, or CD8+CD57+ T cells (not recorded which) from PBMCs. These receptors came from a human donor with aplastic anemia. The conserved cysteine and the conserved F or W are not part of the CDR3 here.

J: TRBJ2-7
V: TRBV19
CDR3: ASSLTGTGTYEQY

J: TRBJ1-2
V: TRBV5-1
CDR3: ASSLAGTDGYT

J: TRBJ2-7
V: TRBV7-2
CDR3: ASSYGTKGYEQY

J: TRBJ1-2
V: TRBV19
CDR3: ASSPGQGAYGYT

J: TRBJ2-7
V: TRBV7-8
CDR3: ASSEPGGRHEQY

J: TRBJ2-5
V: TRBV15
CDR3: ATSRMTFGLQETQY

J: TRBJ2-6
V: TRBV20-1
CDR3: SARSSGGRLSGANVLT

J: TRBJ1-1
V: TRBV7-2
CDR3: ASSYRVNTEAF

J: TRBJ2-1
V: TRBV7-2
CDR3: ASSLGARGTSDYNEQF

J: TRBJ2-7
V: TRBV20-1
CDR3: SAGTILSYEQY

J: TRBJ2-7
V: TRBV29-1
CDR3: SVVSGTYEQY

J: TRBJ1-5
V: TRBV12-3/TRBV12-4
CDR3: ASSFPGNQPQH

J: TRBJ1-1
V: TRBV7-9
CDR3: ASSGVRGRTLLNTEAF

J: TRBJ2-6
V: TRBV29-1
CDR3: SVTGQDITTSSSGANVLT

J: TRBJ2-2
V: TRBV24-1
CDR3: ATRGHTGELF

J: TRBJ1-2
V: TRBV20-1
CDR3: SVRDRPFFDRPHGYT

J: TRBJ1-5
V: TRBV20-1
CDR3: SARRQGQGHQPQH

J: TRBJ2-3
V: TRBV20-1
CDR3: SASSPPGLAGDRRTDTQY

J: TRBJ1-2
V: TRBV29-1
CDR3: SVVPQGIHGYT

J: TRBJ2-3
V: TRBV24-1
CDR3: ATSGGESTDAQY

J: TRBJ2-1
V: TRBV12-5
CDR3: ASGLEGLAGMNNEQF

J: TRBJ2-1
V: TRBV20-1
CDR3: TAAGGRNEQF

J: TRBJ2-5
V: TRBV24-1
CDR3: ATSDRGRGETQY

J: TRBJ2-2
V: TRBV6-1
CDR3: ASSELGQRLAGGRGELF

J: TRBJ2-3
V: TRBV20-1
CDR3: SARGQGITDTQY